This T cell receptor (beta chain) was recovered during a study of T cell responses to AZD1222 COVID-19 vaccine. On the study more broadly: Second-dose timings of about 4 or about 12 weeks were pooled. Study-wide points: AZD1222 recipients seropositive at baseline numbered only 5 to 7.

Per the germline V gene, CDR1 is MNHEY and CDR2 is SVGEGT. V was cut by 2 bases and J by 4 bases, with 12 bases left in between. The CDR3 spans 14 residues. This table comes from immunoSEQ multiplex PCR, and its TCRdb copy is limited to in-frame clones, with some not included. Among about 150,000 clones listed, approximately 90% were seen once. With respect to this clone: As yet, its antigen is unknown.

This chain uses TRBV6-2 or TRBV6-3 with TRBJ2-7; the D gene is possibly TRBD2 (5 bases). Specimen: peripheral blood, collected on day 0 of AZD1222 vaccination. The origin of this receptor is an adult in good health. CDR3 DNA sequence: TGTGCCAGCAGTTACAAGCGGCGAAGTTACGAGCAGTACTTC. Translation gives CASSYKRRSYEQYF.